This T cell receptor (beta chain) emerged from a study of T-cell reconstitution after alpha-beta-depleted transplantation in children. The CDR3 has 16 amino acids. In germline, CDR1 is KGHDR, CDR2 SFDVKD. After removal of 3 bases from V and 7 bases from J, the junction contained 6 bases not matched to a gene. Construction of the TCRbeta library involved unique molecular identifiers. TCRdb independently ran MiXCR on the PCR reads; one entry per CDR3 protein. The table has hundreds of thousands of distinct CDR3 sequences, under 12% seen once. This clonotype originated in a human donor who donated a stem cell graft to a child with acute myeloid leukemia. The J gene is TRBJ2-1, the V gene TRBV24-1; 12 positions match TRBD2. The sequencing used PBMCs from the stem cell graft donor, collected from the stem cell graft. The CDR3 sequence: CATSDRTSGKSNEQFF. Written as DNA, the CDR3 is TGTGCCACCAGTGATCGGACTAGCGGGAAGTCAAATGAGCAGTTCTTC.